These 27 T cell receptor beta chains originate from one sample sequenced in a study of T-cell reconstitution after alpha-beta-depleted transplantation in children. A library of TCRbeta sequences, prepared with unique molecular identifiers, was generated. MiXCR, run by TCRdb on the PCR reads, gives a single entry per CDR3 protein. The table lists some 530,000 distinct CDR3 sequences, around 13% of them singletons. Sequenced material: PBMCs from the stem cell graft donor, taken from the stem cell graft. These receptors were taken from a human donor who donated a stem cell graft to a child with combined immunodeficiency.

The chain employs TRBV10-3 and TRBJ2-1; no firm D call. Germline loops: CDR1 ENHRY, CDR2 SYGVKD. The CDR3 contains 14 residues. The V gene lost 0 bases and the J gene lost 8 bases, with 11 bases spanning the gap. This CDR3 is CAISESQRRDEQFF. The DNA for the CDR3 is TGTGCCATCAGTGAGTCTCAGCGAAGGGATGAGCAGTTCTTC.

This clonotype occurred a few times. V is TRBV6-1 and J is TRBJ1-1; unclear D gene. There are 13 residues in the CDR3. Germline CDR1 is MNHNS and CDR2 is SASEGT. V lost 3 bases and J 3 bases, leaving 8 bases between the germline ends. The CDR3 spells CASSEGSYTEAFF. CDR3 coding DNA: TGTGCCAGCAGTGAGGGCAGTTACACTGAAGCTTTCTTT.

This chain uses TRBV5-6 with TRBJ2-3; D is uncertain. Between the trimmed V and J ends, which lost 0 bases and 2 bases, there was a span of 10 bases. The CDR3 has 15 amino acids. Germline V CDR1 and CDR2: SGHDT, YYEEEE. The CDR3, as DNA: TGTGCCAGCAGCTTGGAATCCCCCTTCACAGATACGCAGTATTTT. This sequence encodes CASSLESPFTDTQYF.

This clonotype was observed at least ten times. This chain uses TRBV5-1 with TRBJ2-1, with TRBD2 identical over 13 bases. The germline V gene encodes CDR1 SGHRS and CDR2 YFSETQ. The V gene end was trimmed by 3 bases and the J gene end by 8 bases; junction bases not matched to a gene: 5. CDR3 size: 15 residues. CDR3 nucleotides: TGCGCCAGCAGCTGGACTAGCGGGGGTTGGGATGAGCAGTTCTTC. The encoded protein is CASSWTSGGWDEQFF.

This clonotype was picked up a small number of times. V gene TRBV2 combines with J gene TRBJ2-1; 7 nucleotides align to TRBD2. Germline V gives CDR1 SNHLY, CDR2 FYNNEI. The CDR3 is 12 amino acids. The chain's CDR3 is CAGGGTYNEQFF. The CDR3 nucleotides are TGTGCGGGGGGGGGAACCTACAATGAGCAGTTCTTC.

The V and J genes are TRBV4-3 and TRBJ1-6; D is unclear. The CDR3 spans 16 residues. Trimming stripped 1 base from V and 4 bases from J, with 11 bases between. In germline, CDR1 is LGHNA, CDR2 YSLEER. CDR3 protein: CASSQVQQPYNSPLHF. Written as DNA, the CDR3 is TGCGCCAGCAGCCAAGTGCAACAGCCTTATAATTCACCCCTCCACTTT.

A few counts support this clonotype. The V and J genes are TRBV7-9 and TRBJ2-7; 9 nucleotides match TRBD1. V lost 2 bases to trimming and J lost 5 bases; unmatched junction nucleotides: 7. CDR1 is SEHNR, CDR2 FQNEAQ, per germline (reference sequence). The CDR3 has 15 amino acids. CDR3 nucleotides: TGTGCCAGCAGCTTAACAGGGGGCAGGATCGACGAGCAGTACTTC. Its translation is CASSLTGGRIDEQYF.

The rearrangement joins TRBV7-8 to TRBJ2-7; 7 nucleotides line up with TRBD2. Unmatched junction bases numbered 10, after V lost 1 base and J lost 1 base. The CDR3 is 17 amino acids. Germline V gene lookup returns CDR1 SGHVS and CDR2 FQNEAQ. CDR3 DNA: TGTGCCAGCAGCTTAGGAGTCTCTCTAGCGGATTCCTACGAGCAGTACTTC. It codes for CASSLGVSLADSYEQYF.

The sample holds a few counts of this clonotype. This chain links TRBV5-1 with TRBJ1-6, with no clear D. Germline-derived CDR1 and CDR2 are SGHRS and YFSETQ. This CDR3 contains 16 residues. V was cut by 3 bases and J by 4 bases, with 14 bases left in between. The CDR3 region is CASSYFGSHYNSPLHF. In nucleotides, the CDR3 is TGCGCCAGCAGCTACTTCGGGAGCCATTATAATTCACCCCTCCACTTT.

The V call is TRBV6-5, the J call TRBJ2-3; D unclear. Germline-derived CDR1 and CDR2 are MNHEY and SVGAGI. This CDR3 comprises 15 residues. V dropped 0 bases and J dropped 2 bases, with 9 bases sitting between them. The CDR3 DNA reads as TGTGCCAGCAGTTACTCGATTGAGGTCACAGATACGCAGTATTTT. Protein sequence: CASSYSIEVTDTQYF.

The sample holds a few counts of this clonotype. This chain connects TRBV7-2 to TRBJ2-7; D perhaps matches TRBD1 (6 bases). CDR1 SGHTA and CDR2 FQGNSA come from the germline V gene. The V end lost 5 bases, the J end lost 4 bases, and 15 bases lay between the germline ends. The CDR3 is 14 residues long. CDR3 bases: TGTGCCAGCAGCCGCCTATTGGGGGCTTACGAGCAGTACTTC. Its protein product is CASSRLLGAYEQYF. Full variable domain (remainder filled in from reference TRBV7-2 and TRBJ2-7): GAGVSQSPSNKVTEKGKDVELRCDPISGHTALYWYRQSLGQGLEFLIYFQGNSAPDKSGLPSDRFSAERTGGSVSTLTIQRTQQEDSAVYLCASSRLLGAYEQYFGPGTRLTVT.

This clonotype was observed a handful of times. V usage is TRBV29-1 and J usage is TRBJ1-5; 11 bases align to TRBD1. This CDR3 contains 14 residues. The ends lost 6 bases at V and 6 bases at J; junction bases unmatched: 7. Germline V lookup: CDR1 SQVTM, CDR2 ANQGSEA. Here the CDR3 reads CSVAAGQGGQPQHF. The CDR3 nucleotides are TGCAGCGTCGCGGCGGGACAGGGGGGTCAGCCCCAGCATTTT. Combining the CDR3 with reference TRBV29-1 and TRBJ1-5 gives the whole variable domain SAVISQKPSRDICQRGTSLTIQCQVDSQVTMMFWYRQQPGQSLTLIATANQGSEATYESGFVIDKFPISRPNLTFSTLTVSNMSPEDSSIYLCSVAAGQGGQPQHFGDGTRLSIL.

This clonotype appeared once. This is likely a read error, given that the CDR3 carries no conserved phenylalanine or tryptophan at its end. The rearrangement links TRBV12-3 or TRBV12-4 to TRBJ2-1; 14 bases match TRBD2. The V and J ends lost 6 bases and 5 bases, in that order; junction bases with no gene match: 6. The CDR3 consists of 16 residues. This chain's CDR3 is CASSPGTSGSNNEQFC. In DNA form, the CDR3 reads TGTGCCAGCAGCCCCGGGACTAGCGGGAGTAACAATGAGCAGTTCTGC.

The chain links TRBV12-3 or TRBV12-4 to TRBJ2-7; D call uncertain. V lost 8 bases and J 7 bases, leaving 12 bases between the germline ends. The CDR3 totals 11 residues. CDR3 in amino acids: CASGSFLEQYF. As DNA, the CDR3 is TGTGCCAGCGGATCCTTCTTAGAGCAGTACTTC.

This clonotype was seen at least ten times. J is TRBJ2-3 and V is TRBV10-3, with 7 bases identical to TRBD2. CDR1 is ENHRY, CDR2 SYGVKD, per germline. V was pared by 8 bases and J by 3 bases, with 8 bases of the junction left unmatched. CDR3 length equals 14 residues. DNA of the CDR3: TGTGCCATCGGGAGGGGCGAGAGGACAGATACGCAGTATTTT. Protein: CAIGRGERTDTQYF.

This clonotype has a count of ten or more. This sequence joins TRBV4-2 and TRBJ1-1; D call uncertain. V gave up 4 bases and J gave up 4 bases, with 13 bases separating them. This CDR3 has 14 residues. The germline gives CDR1 LGHNA, CDR2 YNFKEQ. CDR3 sequence reads: CASSPTGRGTEAFF. DNA for the CDR3: TGTGCCAGCAGCCCTACGGGCCGCGGCACTGAAGCTTTCTTT.

This clonotype was seen repeatedly, ten times or more. The chain is built from TRBV7-7 and TRBJ2-7; D unresolved. CDR1 SSHAT and CDR2 FNYEAQ come from the germline V gene (reference sequence). The CDR3 contains 15 residues. Trimming left V 1 base short and J 2 bases short, with 12 bases between. This chain's CDR3 is CASSLDASGAYEQYF. In DNA, the CDR3 is TGTGCCAGCAGCTTAGATGCCTCAGGAGCCTACGAGCAGTACTTC.

This clonotype was seen many times. Mismatch with germline at one junction end may stem from a read error. CDR3 DNA: TGTGCCAGCAGCTTAGCTCCGGGCTACGAGCAGTACTTC. Its translation is CASSLAPGYEQYF. The rearrangement joins TRBV5-1 to TRBJ2-7, with D unclear. This CDR3 is built from 13 residues. Germline lookup yields CDR1 SGHRS and CDR2 YFSETQ.

In this sample, this clonotype turned up many times. The chain uses TRBV20-1 and TRBJ2-4; 8 nucleotides agree with TRBD1. CDR3 length: 17 residues. Germline trimming cut 5 bases from V and 1 base from J; bases unmatched to any gene: 13. Germline assignment: CDR1 DFQATT and CDR2 SNEGSKA (reference sequence). CDR3: CSAWGTQDRAAKNIQYF. In DNA, the CDR3 is TGCAGTGCTTGGGGGACCCAGGACAGGGCGGCCAAAAACATTCAGTACTTC.

The chain has TRBV20-1 and TRBJ1-1; unclear D gene. The V gene lost 1 base and the J gene lost 1 base, with 7 bases spanning the gap. From germline, CDR1 is DFQATT and CDR2 SNEGSKA (reference sequence). The CDR3 length is 13 residues. The chain's CDR3 is CSARVSGNTEAFF. In DNA form, the CDR3 reads TGCAGTGCTAGAGTATCGGGGAACACTGAAGCTTTCTTT.

There are a few counts of this clonotype. This rearrangement joins TRBV7-2 to TRBJ2-1, with 9 bases that match TRBD2. Per the germline V gene, CDR1 is SGHTA and CDR2 is FQGNSA. V was clipped by 5 bases and J by 4 bases; unmatched bases: 6. This CDR3 is 15 amino acids long. The CDR3 region has the DNA TGTGCCAGCAGCCCCGAGACTAGCGGATACAATGAGCAGTTCTTC. It yields the protein CASSPETSGYNEQFF.

This clonotype has ten or more counts. This chain connects TRBV29-1 to TRBJ2-7; D might be TRBD2 (6 bases). Germline CDR1 and CDR2: SQVTM and ANQGSEA. The CDR3 consists of 12 residues. Trimming took 7 bases from V and 0 from J, leaving 10 bases between them. The CDR3 loop is CSAGRDSYEQYF. The CDR3 DNA sequence: TGCAGCGCAGGGCGGGACTCCTACGAGCAGTACTTC.

This clonotype has a handful of counts. The chain employs TRBV5-1 and TRBJ2-7, with unresolved D. From germline, CDR1 is SGHRS and CDR2 YFSETQ. This CDR3 has 13 amino acids. V was pared by 1 base and J by 3 bases, with 8 bases between. In nucleotides, the CDR3 is TGCGCCAGCAGCTTGAGTTCAAACTACGAGCAGTACTTC. Translated: CASSLSSNYEQYF.

This clonotype showed up many times. The rearrangement uses TRBV28 and TRBJ1-5, with D hard to call. Germline CDR1 MDHEN, CDR2 SYDVKM. V was shortened by 5 bases and J by 0 bases, with 11 bases between the two germline ends. This CDR3 has 15 amino acids. CDR3 protein: CASSRRMGSNQPQHF. CDR3 bases: TGTGCCAGCAGTCGGCGGATGGGTAGCAATCAGCCCCAGCATTTT.

This chain connects TRBV12-3 or TRBV12-4 to TRBJ2-5; D is possibly TRBD2 (5 bases). This CDR3 contains 15 residues. Trimming pared 2 bases from V and 4 bases from J, leaving 14 bases between. The CDR3 nucleotides are TGTGCCAGCAGTTTACGCGCTCGAGGGTTAGAGACCCAGTACTTC. Its translation is CASSLRARGLETQYF.

This sequence joins TRBV7-9 and TRBJ1-4, with a tentative D call TRBD1 (6 bases). The CDR3 covers 15 residues. With 4 bases removed from V and 3 bases from J, the gap between germline ends came to 12 bases. Germline CDR1 is SEHNR and CDR2 is FQNEAQ (reference sequence). The CDR3 nucleotides read TGTGCCAGCAGCTCGTACAGGGAACCTAATGAAAAACTGTTTTTT. Amino acid sequence: CASSSYREPNEKLFF.

This clonotype was detected only a few times. This chain connects TRBV5-1 to TRBJ1-1; D is unclear. V dropped 4 bases and J dropped 3 bases, with 7 bases sitting between them. CDR1 and CDR2 (germline): SGHRS, YFSETQ. The CDR3 runs to 12 residues. DNA for the CDR3: TGCGCCAGCAGCGTTGGCGACACTGAAGCTTTCTTT. As protein: CASSVGDTEAFF.